What follows is one TCR beta chain and its context. This sample was taken from a study of control samples from healthy donors and cancer patients. The ends lost 4 bases at V and 5 bases at J; junction bases unmatched: 15. CDR3 length equals 17 residues. Germline CDR1 and CDR2: SGHDT and YYEEEE. The protocol was immunoSEQ multiplex PCR, while the TCRdb copy is restricted to in-frame clones and leaves out a portion. In the table there are more than 100,000 clones, around 88% of which are singletons. Sequenced material: PBMCs. The chain is built from TRBV5-6 and TRBJ2-5, with TRBD2 matching 9 bases. The TCR originated in a man aged 55 to 69 with lung cancer. Written as DNA, the CDR3 is TGTGCCAGCAGCCCCCCCGGGCGGGGGGGCCGTCGGGAGACCCAGTACTTC. Translation gives CASSPPGRGGRRETQYF.